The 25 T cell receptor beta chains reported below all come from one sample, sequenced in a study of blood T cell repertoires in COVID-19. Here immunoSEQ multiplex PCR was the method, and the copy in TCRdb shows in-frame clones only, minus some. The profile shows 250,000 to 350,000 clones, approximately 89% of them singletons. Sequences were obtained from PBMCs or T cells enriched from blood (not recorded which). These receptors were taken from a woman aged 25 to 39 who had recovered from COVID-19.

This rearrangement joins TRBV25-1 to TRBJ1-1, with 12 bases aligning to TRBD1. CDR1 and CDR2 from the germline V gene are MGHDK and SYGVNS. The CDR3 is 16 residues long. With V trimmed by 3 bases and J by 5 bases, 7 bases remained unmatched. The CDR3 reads CASSEGGTGGATEAFF. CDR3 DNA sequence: TGTGCCAGCAGTGAGGGGGGGACAGGGGGCGCGACTGAAGCTTTCTTT.

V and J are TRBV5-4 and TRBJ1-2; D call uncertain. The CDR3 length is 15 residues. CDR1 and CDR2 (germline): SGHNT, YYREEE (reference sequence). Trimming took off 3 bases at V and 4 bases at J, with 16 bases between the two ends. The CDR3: CASSSPGRELYGYTF. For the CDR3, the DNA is TGTGCCAGCAGCTCCCCCGGACGGGAACTCTATGGCTACACCTTC.

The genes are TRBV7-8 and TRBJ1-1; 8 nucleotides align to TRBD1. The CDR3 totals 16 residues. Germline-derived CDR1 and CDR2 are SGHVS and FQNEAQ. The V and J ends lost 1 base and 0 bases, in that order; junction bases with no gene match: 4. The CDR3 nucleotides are TGTGCCAGCAGCTTAGAAACAGGGGGGCTGAACACTGAAGCTTTCTTT. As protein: CASSLETGGLNTEAFF.

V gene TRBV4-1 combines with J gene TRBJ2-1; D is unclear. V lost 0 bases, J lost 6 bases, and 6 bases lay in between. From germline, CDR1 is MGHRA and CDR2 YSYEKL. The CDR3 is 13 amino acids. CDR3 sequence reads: CASSQDRSNEQFF. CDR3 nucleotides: TGCGCCAGCAGCCAAGATAGAAGCAATGAGCAGTTCTTC.

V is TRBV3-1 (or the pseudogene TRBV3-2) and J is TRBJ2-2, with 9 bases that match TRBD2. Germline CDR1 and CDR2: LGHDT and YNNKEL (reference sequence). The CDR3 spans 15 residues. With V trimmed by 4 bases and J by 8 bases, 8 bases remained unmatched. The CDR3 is CASSPTIGLAGELFF. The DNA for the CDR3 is TGTGCCAGCAGCCCTACCATAGGACTAGCGGGGGAGCTGTTTTTT.

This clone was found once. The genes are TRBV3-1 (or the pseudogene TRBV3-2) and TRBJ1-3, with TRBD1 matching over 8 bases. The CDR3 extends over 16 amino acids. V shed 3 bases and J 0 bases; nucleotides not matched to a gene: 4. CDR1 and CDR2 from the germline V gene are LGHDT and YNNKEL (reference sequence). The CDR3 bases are TGTGCCAGCAGCCAGGGGACAGGCCTCTCTGGAAACACCATATATTTT. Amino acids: CASSQGTGLSGNTIYF.

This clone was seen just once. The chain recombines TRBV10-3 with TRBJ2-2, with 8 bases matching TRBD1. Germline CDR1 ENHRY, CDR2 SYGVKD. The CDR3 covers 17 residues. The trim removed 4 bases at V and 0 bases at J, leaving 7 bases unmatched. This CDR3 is CAISGGGQGTNTGELFF. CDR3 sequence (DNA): TGTGCCATCAGTGGGGGAGGACAGGGAACGAACACCGGGGAGCTGTTTTTT.

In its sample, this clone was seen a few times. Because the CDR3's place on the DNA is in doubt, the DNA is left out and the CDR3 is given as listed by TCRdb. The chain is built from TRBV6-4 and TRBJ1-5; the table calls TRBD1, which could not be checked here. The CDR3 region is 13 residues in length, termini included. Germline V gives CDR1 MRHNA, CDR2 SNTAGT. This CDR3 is CASILDTDQPQHF.

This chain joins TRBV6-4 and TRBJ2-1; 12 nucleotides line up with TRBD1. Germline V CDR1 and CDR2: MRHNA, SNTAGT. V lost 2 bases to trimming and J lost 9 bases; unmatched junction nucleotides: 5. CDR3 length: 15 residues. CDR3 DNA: TGTGCCAGCAGTGACACTGGGACAGGGGGCGGTGAGCAGTTCTTC. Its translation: CASSDTGTGGGEQFF.

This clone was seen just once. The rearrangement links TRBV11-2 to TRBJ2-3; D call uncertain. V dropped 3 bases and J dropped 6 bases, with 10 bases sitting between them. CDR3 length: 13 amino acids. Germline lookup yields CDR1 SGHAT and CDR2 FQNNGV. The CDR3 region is CASSFPDGDTQYF. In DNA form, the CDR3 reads TGTGCCAGCAGCTTTCCAGACGGGGATACGCAGTATTTT.

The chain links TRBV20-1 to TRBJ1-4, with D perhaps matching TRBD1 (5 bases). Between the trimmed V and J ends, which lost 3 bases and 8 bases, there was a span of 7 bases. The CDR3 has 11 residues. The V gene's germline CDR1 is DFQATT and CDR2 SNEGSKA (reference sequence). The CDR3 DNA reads TGCAGTGCTAGCAAGGGGGAAAAACTGTTTTTT. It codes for CSASKGEKLFF.

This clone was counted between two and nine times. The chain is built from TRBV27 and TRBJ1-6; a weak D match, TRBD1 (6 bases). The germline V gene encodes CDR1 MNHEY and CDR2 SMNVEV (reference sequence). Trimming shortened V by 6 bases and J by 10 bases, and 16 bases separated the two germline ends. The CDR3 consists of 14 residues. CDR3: CASSLTGLSSPLHF. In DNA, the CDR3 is TGTGCCAGCAGCTTAACAGGGTTGAGCTCACCCCTCCACTTT.

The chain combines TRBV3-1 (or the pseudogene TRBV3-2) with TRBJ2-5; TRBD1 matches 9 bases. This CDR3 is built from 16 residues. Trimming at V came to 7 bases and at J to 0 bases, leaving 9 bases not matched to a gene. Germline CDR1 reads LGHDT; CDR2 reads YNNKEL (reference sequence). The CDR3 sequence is CASKMTGGDNQETQYF. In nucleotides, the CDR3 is TGTGCCAGCAAAATGACAGGGGGAGATAACCAAGAGACCCAGTACTTC.

DNA for the CDR3: TGTGCCAGCAGTGAATGGTCCTCCGGCGGGACCCAGTACTTC. Residues: CASSEWSSGGTQYF. This chain connects TRBV2 to TRBJ2-5; D not certain. Germline assignment: CDR1 SNHLY and CDR2 FYNNEI. V lost 2 bases and J 7 bases, leaving 14 bases between the germline ends. This CDR3 has 14 residues.

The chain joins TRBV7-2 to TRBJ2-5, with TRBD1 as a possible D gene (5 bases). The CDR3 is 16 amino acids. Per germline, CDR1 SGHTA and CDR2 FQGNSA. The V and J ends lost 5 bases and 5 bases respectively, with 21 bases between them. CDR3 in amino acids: CASSLRQLLPGETQYF. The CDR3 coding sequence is TGTGCCAGCAGCCTCCGACAGCTCCTGCCCGGCGAGACCCAGTACTTC.

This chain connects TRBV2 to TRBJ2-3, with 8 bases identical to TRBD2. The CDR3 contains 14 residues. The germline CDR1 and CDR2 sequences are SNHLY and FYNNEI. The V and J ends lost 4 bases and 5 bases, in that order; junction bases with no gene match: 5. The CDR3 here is CASSGLAGIDTQYF. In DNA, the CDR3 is TGTGCCAGCAGTGGGCTAGCGGGTATAGATACGCAGTATTTT.

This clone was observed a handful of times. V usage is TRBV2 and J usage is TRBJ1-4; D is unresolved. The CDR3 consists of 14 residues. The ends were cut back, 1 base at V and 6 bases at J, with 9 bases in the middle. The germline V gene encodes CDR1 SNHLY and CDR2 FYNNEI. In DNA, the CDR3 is TGTGCCAGCAGTGAAGGGGCAGCCTATGAAAAACTGTTTTTT. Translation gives CASSEGAAYEKLFF.

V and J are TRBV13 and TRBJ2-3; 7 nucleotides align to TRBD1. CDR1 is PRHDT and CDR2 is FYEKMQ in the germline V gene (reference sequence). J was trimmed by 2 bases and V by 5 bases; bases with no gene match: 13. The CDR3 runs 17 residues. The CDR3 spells CASSQSGTAIYTDTQYF. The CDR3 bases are TGTGCCAGCAGCCAGTCCGGGACAGCCATTTACACAGATACGCAGTATTTT.

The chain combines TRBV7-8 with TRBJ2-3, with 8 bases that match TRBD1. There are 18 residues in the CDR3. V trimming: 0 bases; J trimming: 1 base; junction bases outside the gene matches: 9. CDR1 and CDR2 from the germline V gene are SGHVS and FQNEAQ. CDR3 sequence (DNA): TGTGCCAGCAGCTTAGCCGCCAGGGGGCGAGCTGGCACAGATACGCAGTATTTT. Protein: CASSLAARGRAGTDTQYF.

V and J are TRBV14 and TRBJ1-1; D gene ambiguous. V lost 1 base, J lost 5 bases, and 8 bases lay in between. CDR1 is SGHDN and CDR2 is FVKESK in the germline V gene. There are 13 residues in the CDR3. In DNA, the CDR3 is TGTGCCAGCAGCCAAGTAACATTGACTGAAGCTTTCTTT. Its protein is CASSQVTLTEAFF.

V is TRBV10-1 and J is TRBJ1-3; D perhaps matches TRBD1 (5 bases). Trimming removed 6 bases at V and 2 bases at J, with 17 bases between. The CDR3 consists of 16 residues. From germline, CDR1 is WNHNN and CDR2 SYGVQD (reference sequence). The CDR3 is CASSVSRVRPGNTIYF. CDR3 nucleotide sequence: TGCGCCAGCAGCGTTTCCAGGGTTAGGCCTGGAAACACCATATATTTT.

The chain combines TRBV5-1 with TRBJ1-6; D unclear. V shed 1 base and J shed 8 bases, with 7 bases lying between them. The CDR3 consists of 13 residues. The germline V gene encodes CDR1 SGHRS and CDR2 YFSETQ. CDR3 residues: CASSLTYYSPLHF. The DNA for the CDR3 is TGCGCCAGCAGCTTGACATATTATTCACCCCTCCACTTT.

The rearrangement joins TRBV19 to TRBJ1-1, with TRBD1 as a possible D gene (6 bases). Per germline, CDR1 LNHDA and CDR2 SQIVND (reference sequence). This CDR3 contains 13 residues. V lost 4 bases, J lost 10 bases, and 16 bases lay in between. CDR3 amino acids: CASSTGTRARAFF. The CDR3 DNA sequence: TGTGCCAGTAGTACCGGGACACGGGCGCGAGCTTTCTTT.

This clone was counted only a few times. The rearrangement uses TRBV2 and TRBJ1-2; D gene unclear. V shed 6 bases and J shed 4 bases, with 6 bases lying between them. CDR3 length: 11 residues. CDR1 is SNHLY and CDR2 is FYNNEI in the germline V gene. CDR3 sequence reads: CASRRSYGYTF. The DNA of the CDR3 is TGTGCCAGCAGGAGGTCCTATGGCTACACCTTC.

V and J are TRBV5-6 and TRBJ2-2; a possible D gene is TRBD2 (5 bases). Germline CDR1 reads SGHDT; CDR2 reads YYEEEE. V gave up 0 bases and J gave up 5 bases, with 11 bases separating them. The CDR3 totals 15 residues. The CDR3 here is CASSLGLGVTGELFF. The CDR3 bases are TGTGCCAGCAGCTTGGGACTCGGGGTGACCGGGGAGCTGTTTTTT. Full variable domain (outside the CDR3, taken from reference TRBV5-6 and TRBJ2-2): DAGVTQSPTHLIKTRGQQVTLRCSPKSGHDTVSWYQQALGQGPQFIFQYYEEEERQRGNFPDRFSGHQFPNYSSELNVNALLLGDSALYLCASSLGLGVTGELFFGEGSRLTVL.